The sequence of this T cell receptor beta chain was determined in a study of cytomegalovirus exposure and HLA in healthy donors. The PCR made use of 60 Vbeta and 13 Jbeta primers. Generated by immunoSEQ multiplex PCR, the TCRdb table keeps only in-frame clones and is missing some. The table lists under 200,000 clones, 75% to 90% of them singletons. Germline CDR1 is SEHNR and CDR2 is FQNEAQ (reference sequence). The V gene lost 5 bases and the J gene lost 0 bases, with 15 bases spanning the gap. The CDR3 is 16 residues long. The chain is built from TRBV7-9 and TRBJ2-3, with D perhaps matching TRBD2 (5 bases). The source is a male donor in good health and CMV-seropositive. Sequenced: PBMCs. The CDR3 sequence: CASSPGLALSTDTQYF. CDR3 DNA sequence: TGTGCCAGCAGCCCCGGGCTAGCCCTTAGCACAGATACGCAGTATTTT.